The 18 T cell receptor beta chains listed next were all sequenced from one sample in a study of blood T cell repertoires in COVID-19. Produced via immunoSEQ multiplex PCR; TCRdb's table is partial and in-frame only. The sample comprises about 120,000 clones, 90% of which are singletons, and 1.8% rests with the top ten. The specimen sequenced was peripheral blood. Receptors originate from a human donor with active COVID-19. The donor label of this sample is uncertain.

The V call is TRBV10-2, the J call TRBJ2-1, with 9 bases fitting TRBD2. CDR1 is WSHSY, CDR2 SAAADI, per germline. With V trimmed by 2 bases and J by 4 bases, 3 bases remained unmatched. The CDR3 covers 15 residues. CDR3 coding DNA: TGCGCCAGCAGTGAGGCGGGGGGGCTTTACAATGAGCAGTTCTTC. Amino acid sequence: CASSEAGGLYNEQFF.

The rearrangement uses TRBV5-1 and TRBJ2-7; 11 nucleotides line up with TRBD2. V dropped 0 bases and J dropped 2; count of bases not matched to a gene: 4. Germline V gene sequence: CDR1 SGHRS, CDR2 YFSETQ. This CDR3 has 16 residues. The CDR3 DNA is TGCGCCAGCAGCTTGGGCTCTAGCGGGGGGACCTACGAGCAGTACTTC. The encoded protein is CASSLGSSGGTYEQYF.

The CDR3 protein is CASSLTGTSPLHF. CDR3 coding DNA: TGTGCCAGCAGCTTGACAGGGACCTCACCCCTCCACTTT. The V and J genes are TRBV5-4 and TRBJ1-6; weak D call: TRBD1 (6 bases). The CDR3 is made up of 13 amino acids. Germline CDR1 SGHNT, CDR2 YYREEE (reference sequence). V gave up 1 base and J gave up 10 bases, with 9 bases separating them.

The chain carries TRBV7-6 and TRBJ1-1, with D possibly TRBD1 on 6 matching bases. V lost 3 bases and J lost 0, with 14 bases in between. Germline CDR1 is SGHVS and CDR2 is FNYEAQ. The CDR3 is made up of 16 amino acids. CDR3 region: CASSFPGDGVNTEAFF. CDR3 coding DNA: TGTGCCAGCAGCTTCCCAGGGGATGGGGTGAACACTGAAGCTTTCTTT.

The gene calls are TRBV4-1 and TRBJ2-1, with 10 bases lining up with TRBD1. Germline trimming cut 4 bases from V and 5 bases from J; bases unmatched to any gene: 11. Germline lookup yields CDR1 MGHRA and CDR2 YSYEKL. The CDR3 has 17 residues. The CDR3 nucleotides read TGCGCCAGCAGCCGCCGGGACAGGGGACTTTCGCACAATGAGCAGTTCTTC. Translating gives CASSRRDRGLSHNEQFF.

V gene TRBV10-3 combines with J gene TRBJ2-7; D is unclear. V lost 2 bases, J lost 3 bases, and 5 bases lay in between. This CDR3 region has 12 residues. Germline CDR1 and CDR2: ENHRY and SYGVKD. CDR3 sequence reads: CAISETDYEQYF. DNA for the CDR3: TGTGCCATCAGTGAGACAGACTACGAGCAGTACTTC.

V is TRBV18 and J is TRBJ2-1; D perhaps matches TRBD2 (6 bases). V lost 6 bases, J lost 2 bases, and 17 bases lay in between. The CDR3 is made up of 16 amino acids. The germline CDR1 and CDR2 sequences are KGHSH and LQKENI. CDR3 residues: CASSEIRGNPYNEQFF. The CDR3 DNA follows: TGTGCCAGCTCTGAGATCCGGGGGAACCCCTACAATGAGCAGTTCTTC.

This clone was counted once. The chain carries TRBV7-2 and TRBJ2-7; 8 nucleotides align to TRBD1. Looked up from germline, CDR1 is SGHTA and CDR2 is FQGNSA. The CDR3 spans 13 residues. Germline trimming cut 5 bases from V and 3 bases from J; bases unmatched to any gene: 3. The CDR3 sequence: CASSGDRGYEQYF. The CDR3, as DNA: TGTGCCAGCAGCGGCGACAGGGGCTACGAGCAGTACTTC.

The V call is TRBV19, the J call TRBJ2-2; TRBD2 matches at 12 bases. Trimming removed 6 bases from V and 2 bases from J; junction bases left unmatched: 7. The length of the CDR3 is 17 residues. Looked up from germline, CDR1 is LNHDA and CDR2 is SQIVND (reference sequence). The CDR3 sequence: CASSTLAGGLNTGELFF. DNA for the CDR3: TGTGCCAGTAGCACACTAGCGGGGGGCCTCAACACCGGGGAGCTGTTTTTT.

V is TRBV18 and J is TRBJ2-3; TRBD2 is a possible D gene (5 bases). Looked up from germline, CDR1 is KGHSH and CDR2 is LQKENI. The CDR3 is 12 residues long. The V end lost 6 bases, the J end lost 9 bases, and 13 bases lay between the germline ends. In DNA, the CDR3 is TGTGCCAGCTCCCAGGACCGAGGGACGCAGTATTTT. Amino acids: CASSQDRGTQYF. The variable domain in full, with the rest retrieved from reference TRBV18 and TRBJ2-3, is NAGVMQNPRHLVRRRGQEARLRCSPMKGHSHVYWYRQLPEEGLKFMVYLQKENIIDESGMPKERFSAEFPKEGPSILRIQQVVRGDSAAYFCASSQDRGTQYFGPGTRLTVL.

The genes are TRBV2 and TRBJ2-5; D might be TRBD1 (6 bases). Per germline, CDR1 SNHLY and CDR2 FYNNEI. The CDR3 extends over 14 amino acids. The germline V and J ends were trimmed by 8 bases and 1 base, with 14 bases remaining between them. The CDR3 sequence is CASRPGDIQETQYF. CDR3 DNA: TGTGCCAGCCGACCCGGGGACATCCAAGAGACCCAGTACTTC.

This sequence joins TRBV18 and TRBJ2-6, with D unresolved. With 3 bases removed from V and 0 bases from J, the gap between germline ends came to 9 bases. Germline V gene data show CDR1 as KGHSH and CDR2 as LQKENI. This CDR3 is built from 16 residues. CDR3 in amino acids: CASSPAFLSGANVLTF. The DNA of the CDR3 is TGTGCCAGCTCACCGGCTTTCCTCTCTGGGGCCAACGTCCTGACTTTC.

V is TRBV20-1 and J is TRBJ1-1; D is undetermined. The CDR3 has 11 amino acids. V was trimmed by 0 bases and J by 6 bases, leaving 5 bases between them. Germline CDR1 and CDR2: DFQATT and SNEGSKA (reference sequence). The DNA of the CDR3 is TGCAGTGCTAGAGAGGCATCTGAAGCTTTCTTT. This encodes CSAREASEAFF.

CDR3 bases: TGTGCCAGCAGTCCATCCCGGACAGGGTTCGAGCAGTACTTC. It is translated as CASSPSRTGFEQYF. This sequence joins TRBV6-5 and TRBJ2-7; TRBD1 aligns across 8 bases. V was pared by 5 bases and J by 6 bases, with 9 bases of the junction left unmatched. The CDR3 extends over 14 amino acids. CDR1 is MNHEY and CDR2 is SVGAGI in the germline V gene.

The genes are TRBV6-2 or TRBV6-3 and TRBJ1-5, with D perhaps TRBD1 (5 bases). V was clipped by 4 bases and J by 3 bases, with 16 bases between them. In germline, CDR1 is MNHEY, CDR2 SVGEGT. The CDR3 has 16 residues. CDR3 nucleotides: TGTGCCAGCAGTTCCCCAGGGTTGTGGGACAATCAGCCCCAGCATTTT. Residues: CASSSPGLWDNQPQHF.

The gene calls are TRBV7-2 and TRBJ2-3, with TRBD1 identical over 8 bases. V lost 4 bases and J lost 2; bases outside the gene matches: 8. CDR3 size: 16 residues. Germline assignment: CDR1 SGHTA and CDR2 FQGNSA. This CDR3 is CASSSYRGRITDTQYF. CDR3 coding DNA: TGTGCCAGCAGCTCATACAGGGGGAGGATCACAGATACGCAGTATTTT.

The chain combines TRBV6-5 with TRBJ1-1, with 8 bases identical to TRBD1. Trimming removed 10 bases from V and 2 bases from J; junction bases left unmatched: 9. This CDR3 is 14 amino acids long. The germline V gene encodes CDR1 MNHEY and CDR2 SVGAGI. CDR3 loop: CATQEAGGNTEAFF. The CDR3 nucleotides are TGTGCCACCCAAGAAGCAGGGGGCAACACTGAAGCTTTCTTT.

This chain connects TRBV4-1 to TRBJ2-7; D remains ambiguous. The V gene lost 3 bases and the J gene lost 2 bases, with 14 bases spanning the gap. Germline CDR1 MGHRA, CDR2 YSYEKL. There are 15 residues in the CDR3. Here the CDR3 DNA reads TGCGCCAGCAGCCATCAACAGCTACCCCCCTACGAGCAGTACTTC. Translated, it gives CASSHQQLPPYEQYF.